A selection of T cell receptor beta chains follows, all from one sample in a study of a mutant IDH1 vaccine in newly diagnosed glioma. No antigen has been identified for these receptors. TCRdb keeps only in-frame clones here, not all; method: immunoSEQ multiplex PCR. The data hold tens of thousands of clones, with around 70% observed a single time. This material consisted of peripheral blood mononuclear cells (PBMCs), taken from a glioma patient whose treatment included an IDH1 peptide vaccine. The receptors stem from a young man with glioma. Some clones in this sample may be carry-over from other donors' samples. Each CDR3 is given with its conserved first and last residue. D genes are given only for firm matches. Only some rows state a clone size, as once, few, many or a class for expanded clones.

v_call,cdr3_length,d_call,j_call,clone_size,cdr3_aa,cdr3_nt
TRBV4-3,16,NA,TRBJ1-4,NA,CASSQQNRVPNEKLFF,TGCGCCAGCAGCCAACAAAACAGGGTCCCTAATGAAAAACTGTTTTTT
TRBV19,16,NA,TRBJ2-7,NA,CASSGGTGYPGYEQYF,TGTGCCAGTAGTGGAGGCACAGGGTACCCGGGCTACGAGCAGTACTTC
TRBV4-2,14,TRBD1,TRBJ1-2,NA,CASSRTGGDYGYTF,TGTGCCAGCAGCCGGACAGGGGGCGACTATGGCTACACCTTC
TRBV7-9,13,NA,TRBJ2-3,NA,CASKLRVVDTQYF,TGTGCCAGCAAGCTCAGAGTGGTGGATACGCAGTATTTT
TRBV29-1,13,NA,TRBJ2-7,NA,CSVLGERSYEQYF,TGCAGCGTCCTCGGGGAGAGGTCCTACGAGCAGTACTTC
TRBV7-8,15,TRBD1,TRBJ1-5,NA,CASSVLGTGGQPQHF,TGTGCCAGCAGCGTCTTAGGGACAGGGGGACAGCCCCAGCATTTT
TRBV5-6,13,NA,TRBJ1-2,NA,CASSPPGAYGYTF,TGTGCCAGCAGCCCTCCCGGGGCCTATGGCTACACCTTC
TRBV7-9,14,TRBD1,TRBJ1-2,few,CASSSRDSYDGYTF,TGTGCCAGCAGCTCGAGGGACAGTTATGATGGCTACACCTTC
TRBV7-9,14,TRBD1,TRBJ1-2,NA,CASSPGQGASGYTF,TGTGCCAGCAGCCCGGGACAGGGGGCATCGGGCTACACCTTC
TRBV10-3,14,TRBD1,TRBJ1-1,NA,CAIRPRTGETEAFF,TGTGCCATCAGGCCAAGGACAGGGGAAACTGAAGCTTTCTTT
TRBV18,17,NA,TRBJ1-5,NA,CASSPQTGSYSNQPQHF,TGTGCCAGCTCACCGCAAACAGGGAGTTATAGCAATCAGCCCCAGCATTTT
TRBV9,15,NA,TRBJ1-4,few,CASSGGRSTNEKLFF,TGTGCCAGCAGCGGAGGCCGGAGCACTAATGAAAAACTGTTTTTT
TRBV5-5,14,NA,TRBJ1-5,NA,CASSLAPRSLAQHF,TGTGCCAGCAGCTTGGCGCCCCGTTCTTTGGCCCAGCATTTT
TRBV19,15,NA,TRBJ1-1,few,CASSPQQKMNTEAFF,TGTGCCAGTAGTCCCCAACAAAAGATGAACACTGAAGCTTTCTTT
TRBV6-5,14,TRBD2,TRBJ2-2,NA,CASKGTINTGELFF,TGTGCCAGCAAGGGGACTATTAACACCGGGGAGCTGTTTTTT
TRBV5-5,15,TRBD1,TRBJ2-7,NA,CASSWTGGAFYEQYF,TGTGCCAGCAGCTGGACAGGGGGCGCGTTTTACGAGCAGTACTTC
TRBV18,15,NA,TRBJ1-1,few,CASSPPGTVNTEAFF,TGTGCCAGCTCACCCCCGGGTACGGTAAACACTGAAGCTTTCTTT
TRBV28,16,NA,TRBJ1-1,NA,CASSLEFSGSNTEAFF,TGTGCCAGCAGTTTAGAGTTCTCGGGATCGAACACTGAAGCTTTCTTT
TRBV5-1,12,NA,TRBJ2-1,NA,CASSLLANEQFF,TGCGCCAGCAGCTTGTTAGCGAATGAGCAGTTCTTC
TRBV5-8,14,NA,TRBJ2-7,medium-sized,CASSTGTFFSEQYF,TGTGCCAGCAGCACGGGGACGTTTTTCTCCGAGCAGTACTTC
TRBV6-5,12,NA,TRBJ1-2,NA,CASSKGIYGYTF,TGTGCCAGCAGTAAAGGAATCTATGGCTACACCTTC
TRBV30,15,TRBD2,TRBJ2-1,NA,CAWSVLAGSYNEQFF,TGTGCCTGGAGTGTTCTAGCGGGATCTTACAATGAGCAGTTCTTC
TRBV19,15,NA,TRBJ2-1,once,CASSSRLSKVDEQFF,TGTGCCAGTAGTTCCCGCCTTAGTAAAGTCGATGAGCAGTTCTTC
TRBV6-6,15,TRBD1,TRBJ1-2,NA,CASSYEDRGWDGYTF,TGTGCCAGCAGTTACGAGGACAGGGGATGGGACGGCTACACCTTC
TRBV7-9,15,NA,TRBJ1-2,NA,CASSSGQRTGYGYTF,TGTGCCAGCAGCTCCGGACAGCGGACCGGCTATGGCTACACCTTC
TRBV4-3,15,NA,TRBJ1-4,few,CASSQSTATNEKLFF,TGCGCCAGCAGCCAATCGACCGCAACTAATGAAAAACTGTTTTTT
TRBV27,12,NA,TRBJ2-7,few,CASSYPSGEQYF,TGTGCCAGCAGCTATCCATCCGGCGAGCAGTACTTC
TRBV19,16,NA,TRBJ2-2,NA,CASSGAGIQNTGELFF,TGTGCCAGTAGTGGGGCCGGGATCCAGAACACCGGGGAGCTGTTTTTT
TRBV5-1,15,TRBD1,TRBJ1-5,once,CASTPTGGRNQPQHF,TGCGCCAGCACCCCGACAGGGGGACGCAATCAGCCCCAGCATTTT
TRBV10-3,12,NA,TRBJ2-7,NA,CAISGSSHEQYF,TGTGCCATCAGTGGGTCAAGCCACGAGCAGTACTTC
TRBV9,15,NA,TRBJ1-3,few,CASSPRDLSRDTIYF,TGTGCCAGCAGTCCGAGGGACCTATCACGGGACACCATATATTTT
TRBV9,16,NA,TRBJ2-7,NA,CASSVQGYVGPYEQYF,TGTGCCAGCAGCGTCCAGGGCTACGTAGGCCCCTACGAGCAGTACTTC
TRBV5-6,16,TRBD1,TRBJ2-7,NA,CASSLGTGQRSVEQYF,TGTGCCAGCAGCTTGGGGACGGGACAGAGATCCGTAGAGCAGTACTTC
TRBV27,15,NA,TRBJ1-5,NA,CASSSSPRLTQPQHF,TGTGCCAGCAGTTCCTCCCCTCGCCTCACCCAGCCCCAGCATTTT
TRBV27,12,NA,TRBJ1-5,NA,CASSLMGQPQHF,TGTGCCAGCAGTTTAATGGGTCAGCCCCAGCATTTT
TRBV6-5,12,NA,TRBJ2-3,once,CASSYRGDTQYF,TGTGCCAGCAGTTACAGGGGAGATACGCAGTATTTT
TRBV4-1,12,NA,TRBJ1-3,NA,CASSQTGNTIYF,TGCGCCAGCAGCCAGACTGGAAACACCATATATTTT
TRBV7-2,15,NA,TRBJ1-1,NA,CASSPEGRTNTEAFF,TGTGCCAGCAGCCCCGAGGGACGGACGAACACTGAAGCTTTCTTT